One and the same sample provided the 9 T cell receptor beta chains below, sequenced in a study of blood T cell repertoires in COVID-19. The assay was immunoSEQ multiplex PCR, and TCRdb's table has in-frame clones only and misses some. The sample lists approximately 490,000 clones; approximately 86% were seen once. The sequencing input was PBMCs or T cells enriched from blood (not recorded which). These receptors were collected from a woman aged 55-70 years who had recovered from COVID-19.

The V gene is TRBV7-9, the J gene TRBJ2-4, with a weak D call TRBD2 (6 bases). V lost 5 bases and J lost 7, with 9 bases in between. The CDR3 extends over 12 amino acids. Germline-derived CDR1 and CDR2 are SEHNR and FQNEAQ (reference sequence). CDR3 in amino acids: CASSRDWNIQYF. CDR3 DNA sequence: TGTGCCAGCAGCCGGGACTGGAACATTCAGTACTTC.

The genes are TRBV19 and TRBJ1-5, with TRBD1 as a possible D gene (5 bases). Germline V gene data show CDR1 as LNHDA and CDR2 as SQIVND (reference sequence). The CDR3 has 15 residues. V shed 4 bases and J shed 3 bases, with 13 bases lying between them. CDR3 in DNA: TGTGCCAGTAGTACGGGCCAGGGCCCCAATCAGCCCCAGCATTTT. Translation gives CASSTGQGPNQPQHF.

The chain employs TRBV19 and TRBJ1-1; D unclear. This CDR3 is built from 16 residues. The V gene's germline CDR1 is LNHDA and CDR2 SQIVND (reference sequence). V lost 3 bases to trimming and J lost 3 bases, with 17 bases between them. CDR3 residues: CASSISRRGAYTEAFF. The DNA for the CDR3 is TGTGCCAGTAGTATCAGTCGCAGAGGAGCCTACACTGAAGCTTTCTTT. Based on the CDR3 plus reference TRBV19 and TRBJ1-1, the full variable domain is DGGITQSPKYLFRKEGQNVTLSCEQNLNHDAMYWYRQDPGQGLRLIYYSQIVNDFQKGDIAEGYSVSREKKESFPLTVTSAQKNPTAFYLCASSISRRGAYTEAFFGQGTRLTVV.

This chain joins TRBV2 and TRBJ2-5, with D possibly being TRBD2 (7 bases). CDR1 is SNHLY and CDR2 is FYNNEI in the germline V gene. This CDR3 comprises 14 residues. Between the trimmed V and J ends, which lost 8 bases and 2 bases, there was a span of 15 bases. CDR3 amino acids: CASSIQGGQETQYF. CDR3 nucleotides: TGTGCCAGCTCCATACAGGGAGGGCAAGAGACCCAGTACTTC.

The chain joins TRBV9 to TRBJ1-3; D perhaps matches TRBD1 (5 bases). Trimming removed 4 bases from V and 0 bases from J, with 14 bases in between. The CDR3 has 16 residues. Germline-derived CDR1 and CDR2 are SGDLS and YYNGEE. The CDR3 DNA follows: TGTGCCAGCAGCCCTTACCAGGGCGACTCTGGAAACACCATATATTTT. It codes for CASSPYQGDSGNTIYF.

The V and J genes are TRBV3-1 (or the pseudogene TRBV3-2) and TRBJ2-3; TRBD2 matches 7 bases. V dropped 3 bases and J dropped 2; count of bases not matched to a gene: 8. Germline CDR1 is LGHDT and CDR2 is YNNKEL (reference sequence). The CDR3 runs to 16 residues. CDR3 sequence reads: CASSHRGLDPTDTQYF. The CDR3 bases are TGTGCCAGCAGCCACAGAGGACTAGACCCCACAGATACGCAGTATTTT.

The chain links TRBV6-5 to TRBJ2-2; 7 bases map to TRBD1. Per germline, CDR1 MNHEY and CDR2 SVGAGI. This CDR3 region has 15 residues. V trimming: 6 bases; J trimming: 4 bases; junction bases outside the gene matches: 8. The CDR3 region is CASRVQGQITGELFF. For the CDR3, the DNA is TGTGCCAGCAGAGTCCAGGGACAGATCACCGGGGAGCTGTTTTTT.

V is TRBV5-1 and J is TRBJ2-4; 7 bases map to TRBD1. The CDR3 contains 19 residues. Germline V gene sequence: CDR1 SGHRS, CDR2 YFSETQ. V was clipped by 4 bases and J by 1 base; unmatched bases: 17. This CDR3 reads CASSRSSGTDTMAKNIQYF. CDR3 in DNA: TGCGCCAGCAGCCGGTCTTCCGGGACAGATACGATGGCCAAAAACATTCAGTACTTC.

The chain is built from TRBV6-1 and TRBJ1-2; possibly TRBD1 for D (5 bases). The CDR3 has 13 amino acids. Trimming shortened V by 2 bases and J by 7 bases, and 11 bases separated the two germline ends. Germline V gives CDR1 MNHNS, CDR2 SASEGT. The CDR3, as DNA: TGTGCCAGCAGTGAATTCGGGGGGTCTGGCTACACCTTC. Its protein product is CASSEFGGSGYTF.